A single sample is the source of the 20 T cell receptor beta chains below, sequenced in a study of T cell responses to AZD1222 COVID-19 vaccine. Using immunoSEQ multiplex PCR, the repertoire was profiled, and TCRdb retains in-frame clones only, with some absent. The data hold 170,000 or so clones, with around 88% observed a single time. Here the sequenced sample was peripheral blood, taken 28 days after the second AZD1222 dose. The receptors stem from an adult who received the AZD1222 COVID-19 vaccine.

CDR3 region: CASSLVGGQGVFTEAFF. The DNA of the CDR3 is TGTGCCAGCAGCTTGGTGGGGGGACAGGGGGTGTTCACTGAAGCTTTCTTT. The J gene is TRBJ1-1, the V gene TRBV5-5; 11 nucleotides line up with TRBD1. The V gene end was trimmed by 0 bases and the J gene end by 4 bases; junction bases not matched to a gene: 8. Germline CDR1 reads SGHKS; CDR2 reads YYEKEE (reference sequence). The CDR3 runs 17 residues.

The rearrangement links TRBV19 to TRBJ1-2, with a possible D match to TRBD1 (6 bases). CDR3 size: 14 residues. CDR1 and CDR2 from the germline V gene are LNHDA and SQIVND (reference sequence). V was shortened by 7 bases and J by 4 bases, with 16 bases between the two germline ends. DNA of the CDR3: TGTGCCAGTACCAGAGGGGACATCAGCTATGGCTACACCTTC. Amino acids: CASTRGDISYGYTF. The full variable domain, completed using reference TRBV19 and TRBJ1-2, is DGGITQSPKYLFRKEGQNVTLSCEQNLNHDAMYWYRQDPGQGLRLIYYSQIVNDFQKGDIAEGYSVSREKKESFPLTVTSAQKNPTAFYLCASTRGDISYGYTFGSGTRLTVV.

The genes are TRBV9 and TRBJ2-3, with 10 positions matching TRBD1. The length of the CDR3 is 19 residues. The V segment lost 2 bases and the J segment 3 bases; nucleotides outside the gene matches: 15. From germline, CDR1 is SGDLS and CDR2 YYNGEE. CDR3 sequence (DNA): TGTGCCAGCAGCGTCCCTGGCCCAACCGGGACAGGGGAGACAGATACGCAGTATTTT. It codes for CASSVPGPTGTGETDTQYF.

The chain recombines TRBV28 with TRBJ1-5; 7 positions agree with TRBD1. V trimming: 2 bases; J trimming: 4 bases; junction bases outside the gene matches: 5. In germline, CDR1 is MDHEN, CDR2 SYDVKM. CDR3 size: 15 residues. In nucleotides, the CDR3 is TGTGCCAGCAGTTTACCCCGGACAGGTAATCAGCCCCAGCATTTT. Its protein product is CASSLPRTGNQPQHF.

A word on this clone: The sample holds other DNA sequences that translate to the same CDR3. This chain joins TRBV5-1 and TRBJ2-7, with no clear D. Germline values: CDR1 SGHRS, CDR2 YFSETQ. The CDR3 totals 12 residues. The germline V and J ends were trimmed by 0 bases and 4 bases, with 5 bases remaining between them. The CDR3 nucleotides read TGCGCCAGCAGCTTGGAAGGGTACGAGCAGTACTTC. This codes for CASSLEGYEQYF.

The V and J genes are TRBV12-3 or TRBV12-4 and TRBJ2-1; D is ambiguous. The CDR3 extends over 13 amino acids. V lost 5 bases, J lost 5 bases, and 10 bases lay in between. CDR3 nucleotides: TGTGCCAGCAGTCTACCGGCGAACAATGAGCAGTTCTTC. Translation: CASSLPANNEQFF.

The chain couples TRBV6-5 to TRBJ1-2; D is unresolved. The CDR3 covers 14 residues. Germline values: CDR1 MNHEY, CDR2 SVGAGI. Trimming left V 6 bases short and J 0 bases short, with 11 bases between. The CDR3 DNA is TGTGCCAGCAGAGGTAACCCGACTAACTATGGCTACACCTTC. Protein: CASRGNPTNYGYTF.

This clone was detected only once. This CDR3 is CASSLNSPGGYTF. CDR3 bases: TGTGCCAGCAGCTTGAACAGCCCGGGGGGCTACACCTTC. The rearrangement uses TRBV7-9 and TRBJ1-2; D remains unclear. V was trimmed by 3 bases and J by 8 bases, leaving 13 bases between them. Germline V gives CDR1 SEHNR, CDR2 FQNEAQ (reference sequence). The CDR3 extends over 13 amino acids.

The CDR3 loop reads CARSHPNSPLHF. CDR3 DNA sequence: TGTGCCAGAAGCCACCCTAATTCACCCCTCCACTTT. This sequence joins TRBV5-3 and TRBJ1-6; D is unclear. TRBV5-3 is an ORF; its function is uncertain. V was pared by 4 bases and J by 6 bases, with 5 bases between. This CDR3 has 12 amino acids.

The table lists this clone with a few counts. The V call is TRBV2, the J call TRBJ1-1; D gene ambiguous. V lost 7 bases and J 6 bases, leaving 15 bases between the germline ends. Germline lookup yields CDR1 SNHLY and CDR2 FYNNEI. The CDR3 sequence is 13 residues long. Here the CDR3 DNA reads TGTGCCAGCACCCGGCCTGGGAATCCTGAAGCTTTCTTT. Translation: CASTRPGNPEAFF.

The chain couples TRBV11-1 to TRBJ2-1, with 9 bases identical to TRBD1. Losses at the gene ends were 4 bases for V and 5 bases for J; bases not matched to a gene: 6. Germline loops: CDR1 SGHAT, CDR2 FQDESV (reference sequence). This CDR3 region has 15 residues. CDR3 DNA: TGTGCCAGCAGCTCCACCGGGACAGGGAACAATGAGCAGTTCTTC. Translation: CASSSTGTGNNEQFF. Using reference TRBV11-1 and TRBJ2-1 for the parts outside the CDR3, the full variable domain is EAEVAQSPRYKITEKSQAVAFWCDPISGHATLYWYRQILGQGPELLVQFQDESVVDDSQLPKDRFSAERLKGVDSTLKIQPAELGDSAMYLCASSSTGTGNNEQFFGPGTRLTVL.

In DNA form, the CDR3 reads TGTGCCAGTAGTCAAGAAACACAGGGCAACTATGGCTACACCTTC. Translating it yields CASSQETQGNYGYTF. The chain carries TRBV19 and TRBJ1-2; possibly TRBD1 for D (6 bases). Trimming took 5 bases from V and 2 from J, leaving 15 bases between them. CDR1 and CDR2 (germline): LNHDA, SQIVND (reference sequence). The CDR3 totals 15 residues.

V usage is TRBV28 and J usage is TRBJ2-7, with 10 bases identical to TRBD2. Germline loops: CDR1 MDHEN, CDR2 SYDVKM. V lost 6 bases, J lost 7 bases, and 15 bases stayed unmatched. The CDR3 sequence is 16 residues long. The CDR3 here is CASSILSGGSLREQYF. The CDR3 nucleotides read TGTGCCAGCAGCATACTTAGCGGGGGGAGTCTTCGTGAGCAGTACTTC.

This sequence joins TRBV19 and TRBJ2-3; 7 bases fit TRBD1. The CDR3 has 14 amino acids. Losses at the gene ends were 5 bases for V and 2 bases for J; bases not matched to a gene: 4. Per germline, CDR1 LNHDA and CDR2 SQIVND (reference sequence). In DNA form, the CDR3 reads TGTGCCAGTAGTGACAGGGCGGACACAGATACGCAGTATTTT. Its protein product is CASSDRADTDTQYF.

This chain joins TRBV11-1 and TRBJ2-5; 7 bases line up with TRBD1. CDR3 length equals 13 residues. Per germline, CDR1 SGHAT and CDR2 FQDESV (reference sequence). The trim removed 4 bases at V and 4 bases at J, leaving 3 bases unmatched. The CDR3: CASSSRQGETQYF. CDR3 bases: TGTGCCAGCAGCTCGAGACAGGGAGAGACCCAGTACTTC.

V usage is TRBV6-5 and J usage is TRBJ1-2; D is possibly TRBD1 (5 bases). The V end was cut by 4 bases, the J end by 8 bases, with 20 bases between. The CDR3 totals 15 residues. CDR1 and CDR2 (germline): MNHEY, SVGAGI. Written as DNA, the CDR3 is TGTGCCAGCAGTTCCCCATCGAGCAGGGCTGGGGGCTACACCTTC. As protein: CASSSPSSRAGGYTF.

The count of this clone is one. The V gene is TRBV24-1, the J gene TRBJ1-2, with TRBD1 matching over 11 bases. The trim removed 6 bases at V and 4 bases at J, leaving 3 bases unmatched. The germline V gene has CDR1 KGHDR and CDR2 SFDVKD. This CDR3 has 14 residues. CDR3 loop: CATSRTGGAYGYTF. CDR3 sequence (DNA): TGTGCCACCAGTAGGACAGGGGGCGCCTATGGCTACACCTTC.

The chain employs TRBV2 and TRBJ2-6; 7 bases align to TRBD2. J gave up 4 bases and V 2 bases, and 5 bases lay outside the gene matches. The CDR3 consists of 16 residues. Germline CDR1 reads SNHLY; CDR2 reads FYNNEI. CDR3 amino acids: CASSETGRAGANVLTF. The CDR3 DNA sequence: TGTGCCAGCAGTGAAACGGGGAGGGCCGGGGCCAACGTCCTGACTTTC.

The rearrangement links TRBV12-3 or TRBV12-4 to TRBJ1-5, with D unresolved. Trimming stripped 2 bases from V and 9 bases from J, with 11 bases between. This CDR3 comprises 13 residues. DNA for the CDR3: TGTGCCAGCAGTTTACGTCAGGACTGGCCCCAGCATTTT. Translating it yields CASSLRQDWPQHF.

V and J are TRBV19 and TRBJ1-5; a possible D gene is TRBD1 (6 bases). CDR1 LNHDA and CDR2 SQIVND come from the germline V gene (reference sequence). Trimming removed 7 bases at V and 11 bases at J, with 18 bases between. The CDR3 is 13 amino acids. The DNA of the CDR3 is TGTGCCAGTATCCCCCAGTGGGGGCAGGCCCAGCATTTT. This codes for CASIPQWGQAQHF.